This TCR beta chain was captured by sequencing in a study of T cell responses to AZD1222 COVID-19 vaccine (dated by TCRdb to the early 2020s). Regarding the study in general: TCR sequencing was performed for 233 trial participants, of whom some 200 were given two doses of AZD1222 and some 26 were given two doses of MenACWY control vaccine. Trial participants were enrolled by age into subgroups of 18-55, 56-69 and 70-plus years, and roughly 160, 29 and 62 TCR-sequenced participants, respectively, were included in these subgroups. Overall study results and their limits: Most participants were white British and females outnumbered males, and the authors suggested that clonal diversity may have been underestimated. Spike-specific TCR breadth and depth rose significantly after two AZD1222 doses compared with day 0 and with MenACWY recipients. Reportedly, close to half of the unique spike-specific TCRs recognized epitopes lying outside the regions that are mutated in the B.1.351 and B.1.1.7 variants. Vaccine-associated CD4 TCRs spanned the whole spike protein, with dominant responses in regions 160-218 and 743-854. Conclusions about previously exposed vaccinees are limited, since just five or six AZD1222 recipients were seropositive for SARS-CoV-2 at baseline. In the small 56-69-year group, the increase in depth fell short of significance, most likely because of low power. Because no day 14 peak-response samples were available, the repertoires could be characterized only after the peak T cell response.

The CDR3 regions of human TCRbeta chains were analyzed by immunosequencing. Per the authors' processing: TCRs in the repertoires were matched against a reference library of SARS-CoV-2-specific TCRs that had been generated with the MIRA antigen-specificity platform. Breadth was defined as the fraction of unique TCRs that were SARS-CoV-2-associated. Depth was defined as the fraction of total T cells that were SARS-CoV-2-associated. Using the MIRA data, every spike-specific TCR was mapped to the spike region that the TCR reacted to and assigned to either a CD4 or a CD8 class. Log10-transformed breadth and depth values were compared by one-way ANOVA with Sidak's multiple comparisons tests. Not all clones reach the TCRdb copy of this immuneACCESS table, which keeps in-frame sequences only. Checked studies attribute under half of the gap to unresolved V genes and leave the rest unexplained. Clone size and the V and J calls come from that table; the DNA yielded D and trimming. Across this sample there are approximately 80,000 clones, with over 75% seen only once. The top ten clones comprise roughly 3.1% of the sample.

Inclusive of the bounding cysteine and phenylalanine, the CDR3 is 14 residues long. Only the CDR3 part of the read is kept: 42 bases, read in frame from the first base. Taken from the germline V gene, the CDR1 and CDR2 loops are SNHLY and FYNNEI. Here V drops 5 bases and J drops 4 bases, and the junction holds 3 bases not matched to any gene. There are a few counts of this clone. Its antigen is currently not known. The sample holds no much larger clone one base away, and base qualities are not on file. The meaning of the sample's time point label: about 28 days (+/-7) after the second vaccine dose. AZD1222 recipients given second doses at about 4 weeks or at about 12 weeks were pooled, since spike-specific TCR depth and breadth were not found to differ between the two schedules. Samples from vaccinated people were obtained from the UK trials COV001 and COV002, which included a single-blind randomized controlled phase 2/3 trial of AZD1222 (ChAdOx1 nCoV-19) in healthy adults. For TCRbeta chain sequencing, PBMC samples were collected from trial participants at day 0 and at day 28 after the second dose.

The sequence was collected from an adult who received the AZD1222 COVID-19 vaccine. The sample was peripheral blood, taken 28 days after the second AZD1222 dose. In this chain, TRBV2 is recombined with TRBJ2-2, with TRBD1 identical over 8 junction bases. The CDR3: CASSRGQGTGELFF. The nucleotides read TGTGCCAGCAGTCGAGGACAGGGCACCGGGGAGCTGTTTTTT.